This paragraph reports one TCR beta chain. As yet, its antigen is unknown. Primers: 60 Vbeta forward and 13 Jbeta reverse. TCRdb's table, derived via immunoSEQ multiplex PCR, lists solely in-frame clones and lacks some. Here the sample spans 120,000 to 150,000 clones, 70% to 80% being singletons. The CDR3 spans 15 residues. Germline V gives CDR1 LNHDA, CDR2 SQIVND (reference sequence). Trimming stripped 2 bases from V and 3 bases from J, with 14 bases between. This entry is derived from a study of cytomegalovirus exposure and HLA in healthy donors. Study-level information: Earlier work reported 100 million or so unique TCR beta sequences from 150 million to 200 million T cells. Study outcomes and limitations: Across HLA loci, a later analysis found differing TCR association rates, with DRB1 most and HLA-C fewest. HLA alleles were associated with roughly 17,000 TCR beta sequences in a later analysis at 0.05 false discovery rate. In vitro checks showed that three CMV-associated chains really do target CMV antigens.

The chain is built from TRBV19 and TRBJ2-7; D perhaps matches TRBD2 (5 bases). The sample comprised PBMCs. The receptor was derived from a female donor in good health and CMV-seronegative. Here the CDR3 reads CASSIYLTTNYEQYF. The CDR3 nucleotides are TGTGCCAGTAGTATATATTTGACTACCAACTACGAGCAGTACTTC.